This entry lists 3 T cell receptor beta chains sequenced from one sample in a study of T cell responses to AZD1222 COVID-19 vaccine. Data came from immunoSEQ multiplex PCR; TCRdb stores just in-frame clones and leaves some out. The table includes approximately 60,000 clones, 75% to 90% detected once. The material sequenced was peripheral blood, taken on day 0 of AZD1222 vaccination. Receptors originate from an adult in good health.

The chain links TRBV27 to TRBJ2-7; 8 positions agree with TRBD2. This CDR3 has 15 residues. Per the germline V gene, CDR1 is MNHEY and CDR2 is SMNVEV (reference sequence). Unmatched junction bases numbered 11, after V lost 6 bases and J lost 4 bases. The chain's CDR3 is CASSLIGLAYYEQYF. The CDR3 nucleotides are TGTGCCAGCAGCCTAATCGGACTAGCTTATTACGAGCAGTACTTC.

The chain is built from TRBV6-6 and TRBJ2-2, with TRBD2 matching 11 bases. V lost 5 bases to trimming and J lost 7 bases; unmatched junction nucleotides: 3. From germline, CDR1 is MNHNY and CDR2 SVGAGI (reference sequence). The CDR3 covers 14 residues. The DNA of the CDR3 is TGTGCCAGCAGTGGACTAGCGGGTTTCGGGGAGCTGTTTTTT. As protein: CASSGLAGFGELFF.

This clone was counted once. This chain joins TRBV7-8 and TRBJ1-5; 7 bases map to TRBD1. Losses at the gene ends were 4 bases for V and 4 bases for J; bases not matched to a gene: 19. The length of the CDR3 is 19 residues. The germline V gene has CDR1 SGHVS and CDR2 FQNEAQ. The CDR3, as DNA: TGTGCCAGCAGCTCAGTACGGATAGACAGGGACCCAGTTAATCAGCCCCAGCATTTT. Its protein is CASSSVRIDRDPVNQPQHF.